Listed here is a single T cell receptor (beta chain). This table comes from immunoSEQ multiplex PCR, and its TCRdb copy is limited to in-frame clones, with some not included. The sample lists 200,000 or so clones, roughly 76% seen once, with more than 10% in the top ten. This sample stems from a study of blood T cell repertoires in COVID-19. On the study more broadly: T cells, B-cell-depleted T cells, or PBMCs supplied cDNA or gDNA.

The CDR3 is 16 amino acids. V was pared by 0 bases and J by 6 bases, with 9 bases of the junction left unmatched. The germline V gene has CDR1 SGHDT and CDR2 YYEEEE. Source material: peripheral blood. The chain employs TRBV5-6 and TRBJ1-1, with 9 positions matching TRBD1. This TCR came from a woman aged 80 or over with COVID-19, enrolled during active disease. In DNA, the CDR3 is TGTGCCAGCAGCTTGGTGGTGGGACAGGGACCCCCTGAAGCTTTCTTT. Translated, it gives CASSLVVGQGPPEAFF.